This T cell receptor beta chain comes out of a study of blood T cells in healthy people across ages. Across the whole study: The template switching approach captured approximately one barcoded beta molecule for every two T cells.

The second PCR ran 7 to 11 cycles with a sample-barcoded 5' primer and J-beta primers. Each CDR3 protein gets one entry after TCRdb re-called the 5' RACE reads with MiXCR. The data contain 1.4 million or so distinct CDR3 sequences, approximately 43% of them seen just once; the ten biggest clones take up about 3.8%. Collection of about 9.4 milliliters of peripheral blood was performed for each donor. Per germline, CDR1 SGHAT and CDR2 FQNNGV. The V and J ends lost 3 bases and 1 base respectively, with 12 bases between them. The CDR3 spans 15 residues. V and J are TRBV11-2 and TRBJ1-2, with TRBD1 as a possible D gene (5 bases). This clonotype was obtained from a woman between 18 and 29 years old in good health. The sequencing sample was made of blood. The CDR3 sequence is CASSLEETDNYGYTF. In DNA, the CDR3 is TGTGCCAGCAGCTTGGAGGAGACAGATAACTATGGCTACACCTTC.